Sequencing of this T cell receptor beta chain was carried out in a study of radiotherapy plus CTLA-4 blockade in lung cancer. The repertoire was sequenced with immunoSEQ multiplex PCR; TCRdb's copy has only in-frame clones and lacks some. This repertoire shows some 40,000 clones, roughly three quarters found once; its top ten account for about 22%. The CDR3 sequence is 14 residues long. Germline CDR1 reads SGHRS; CDR2 reads YFSETQ. Trimming shortened V by 2 bases and J by 6 bases, and 14 bases separated the two germline ends. The receptor comes from a human donor with non-small cell lung cancer that progressed on radiotherapy plus ipilimumab. The chain links TRBV5-1 to TRBJ1-2, with D tentatively TRBD1 (6 bases). The material was peripheral blood, obtained from a patient treated with radiotherapy plus ipilimumab. The CDR3 DNA reads TGCGCCAGCAGCTTCGGAACAGGGACCAATGGCTACACCTTC. Translated: CASSFGTGTNGYTF.